This TCR beta chain stems from a study of blood T cell repertoires in COVID-19. V lost 8 bases and J 6 bases, leaving 21 bases between the germline ends. CDR3 length: 15 amino acids. Germline values: CDR1 SNHLY, CDR2 FYNNEI. Sequencing used immunoSEQ multiplex PCR; TCRdb keeps in-frame clones, though not all of them. This table holds a few hundred thousand clones, 75% to 90% found once. Material for sequencing was peripheral blood. The chain recombines TRBV2 with TRBJ2-3; possibly TRBD2 for D (5 bases). This clonotype originated in a woman aged 18-29 years with acute or convalescent COVID-19. The CDR3 loop reads CASSSGWSQLDTQYF. CDR3 nucleotide sequence: TGTGCCAGCTCCTCGGGGTGGTCGCAATTGGATACGCAGTATTTT.